The 20 T cell receptor beta chains below come from one sample, sequenced in a study of breast tumors, draining lymph nodes, adjacent tissues. Breast cancer patients provided tissue from their axillary draining lymph nodes. MiXCR was run by TCRdb on the multiplex PCR reads, yielding one entry per CDR3 protein. This table holds 140,000 or so distinct CDR3 sequences, about 33% found once. The sample comprised axillary lymph node tissue. The receptors were sampled from a female donor with breast cancer. Some clones in this sample may be carry-over from other donors' samples.

This clonotype has ten or more counts. This chain links TRBV15 with TRBJ2-5, with 7 bases fitting TRBD1. The ends lost 0 bases at V and 5 bases at J; junction bases unmatched: 3. Germline values: CDR1 LNHNV, CDR2 YYDKDF (reference sequence). The CDR3 length is 14 residues. The CDR3, as DNA: TGTGCCACCAGCAGAGATTCGACAGGGGAGACCCAGTACTTC. Translating gives CATSRDSTGETQYF.

The table lists this clonotype with many counts. The chain links TRBV25-1 to TRBJ1-2, with D unresolved. This CDR3 has 13 residues. CDR1 and CDR2 from the germline V gene are MGHDK and SYGVNS. V shed 6 bases and J shed 2 bases, with 10 bases lying between them. CDR3 DNA: TGTGCCAGCAGCAAGGACCTAAACTATGGCTACACCTTC. Translating gives CASSKDLNYGYTF.

There are many counts of this clonotype. This chain links TRBV6-5 with TRBJ2-3; D is perhaps TRBD1 (6 bases). Germline V CDR1 and CDR2: MNHEY, SVGAGI. Between the trimmed V and J ends, which lost 6 bases and 3 bases, there was a span of 16 bases. The CDR3 has 15 amino acids. CDR3 protein: CASSGQSKSTDTQYF. The CDR3 bases are TGTGCCAGCAGCGGACAGTCAAAGTCTACAGATACGCAGTATTTT.

The genes are TRBV28 and TRBJ2-1, with TRBD2 matching over 8 bases. In germline, CDR1 is MDHEN, CDR2 SYDVKM. The CDR3 sequence is 16 residues long. V lost 4 bases and J lost 5; bases outside the gene matches: 10. CDR3 DNA sequence: TGTGCCAGCAGTTCTCCCGGGACTAGGCCCCACAATGAGCAGTTCTTC. It translates to CASSSPGTRPHNEQFF.

This clonotype was seen many times. CDR3 protein: CASNKQLGERLFF. The CDR3, as DNA: TGTGCCAGTAATAAGCAACTCGGTGAGAGACTGTTTTTT. The V gene is TRBV19, the J gene TRBJ1-4; D gene unclear. Germline V gives CDR1 LNHDA, CDR2 SQIVND (reference sequence). The CDR3 contains 13 residues. V lost 7 bases and J lost 13, with 19 bases in between.

Remarks on this clonotype: Mismatch with germline at one junction end may stem from a read error. The J gene is TRBJ2-3, the V gene TRBV6-5; D possibly matches TRBD1 or TRBD2 (5 bases each). The CDR3 consists of 15 residues. Germline assignment: CDR1 MNHEY and CDR2 SVGAGI. In DNA, the CDR3 is TGTGCCAGCAGTCACTCTAGGGGACCGGAGGATACGCAGTATTTT. Residues: CASSHSRGPEDTQYF.

This clonotype was picked up many times. This sequence joins TRBV19 and TRBJ2-1; maybe TRBD1 (5 bases). Germline CDR1 LNHDA, CDR2 SQIVND (reference sequence). CDR3 size: 12 residues. Trimming took off 5 bases at V and 8 bases at J, with 10 bases between the two ends. The CDR3 region is CASSLREYEQFF. The CDR3 DNA is TGTGCCAGTAGTCTCAGGGAATATGAGCAGTTCTTC.

In its sample, this clonotype was seen many times. V gene TRBV3-1 combines with J gene TRBJ1-3, with D maybe TRBD1 (6 bases). This CDR3 has 14 amino acids. V lost 7 bases and J lost 2, with 12 bases in between. The germline V gene encodes CDR1 LGHDT and CDR2 YNNKEL (reference sequence). The DNA of the CDR3 is TGTGCCAGCACTAAAGGGGGGGCTGGAAACACCATATATTTT. It encodes CASTKGGAGNTIYF. The whole variable domain, remainder taken from reference TRBV3-1 and TRBJ1-3, is DTAVSQTPKYLVTQMGNDKSIKCEQNLGHDTMYWYKQDSKKFLKIMFSYNNKELIINETVPNRFSPKSPDKAHLNLHINSLELGDSAVYFCASTKGGAGNTIYFGEGSWLTVV.

Regarding this clonotype: A much larger clone is a single base away; this may be a read error. The chain combines TRBV3-1 with TRBJ1-2; D call uncertain. The CDR3 spans 14 residues. The germline CDR1 and CDR2 sequences are LGHDT and YNNKEL (reference sequence). The CDR3, as DNA: TGTGCCAGCAGCCTTGGATTTATGAACTATGGCCACACCTTC. Residues: CASSLGFMNYGHTF.

The rearrangement links TRBV7-2 to TRBJ1-4, with 11 positions matching TRBD1. CDR1 is SGHTA and CDR2 is FQGNSA in the germline V gene. With 4 bases clipped from V and 8 bases from J, the junction kept 3 bases outside the gene matches. This CDR3 has 14 residues. This CDR3 reads CASSSGQGVEKLFF. The CDR3 DNA follows: TGTGCCAGCAGCTCGGGACAGGGGGTAGAAAAACTGTTTTTT.

This clonotype was counted a few times. The CDR3 bases are TGTGCCAGCGTCAGGTCGATTAACACTGAAGCTTTCTTT. Translating gives CASVRSINTEAFF. V is TRBV2 and J is TRBJ1-1; unclear D gene. The V gene lost 8 bases and the J gene lost 2 bases, with 12 bases spanning the gap. Germline CDR1 reads SNHLY; CDR2 reads FYNNEI. The length of the CDR3 is 13 residues.

This clonotype came up many times. This sequence joins TRBV15 and TRBJ2-5; a possible D gene is TRBD1 (7 bases). V lost 4 bases and J lost 5, with 14 bases in between. The CDR3 spans 14 residues. The germline gives CDR1 LNHNV, CDR2 YYDKDF (reference sequence). The CDR3 DNA sequence: TGTGCCACCAGCATCGGAGGGGGCGGGGAGACCCAGTACTTC. This codes for CATSIGGGGETQYF. Full variable domain (rest looked up from reference TRBV15 and TRBJ2-5): DAMVIQNPRYQVTQFGKPVTLSCSQTLNHNVMYWYQQKSSQAPKLLFHYYDKDFNNEADTPDNFQSRRPNTSFCFLDIRSPGLGDTAMYLCATSIGGGGETQYFGPGTRLLVL.

This clonotype was seen ten or more times. The rearrangement joins TRBV7-9 to TRBJ2-1, with 7 bases identical to TRBD2. The CDR3 has 13 amino acids. V was clipped by 5 bases and J by 15 bases; unmatched bases: 13. In germline, CDR1 is SEHNR, CDR2 FQNEAQ (reference sequence). The CDR3 nucleotides read TGTGCCAGCAGCCATTCTCTTGGGGGGGTCGTGTTCTTC. Residues: CASSHSLGGVVFF.

Turning to this clonotype: Since no conserved phenylalanine or tryptophan closes the CDR3, a read error is the likely cause. V and J are TRBV7-2 and TRBJ2-5, with D perhaps assigned TRBD1 or TRBD2 (5 bases each). With 3 bases removed from V and 4 bases from J, the gap between germline ends came to 12 bases. The CDR3 loop spans 14 amino acids. The V gene's germline CDR1 is SGHTA and CDR2 FQGNSA. In DNA, the CDR3 is TGTGCCAGCAGCTTTTCGAGGGGCCGAGAGACCCAGTACCTC. It yields the protein CASSFSRGRETQYL.

There are many counts of this clonotype. The gene calls are TRBV12-3 or TRBV12-4 and TRBJ2-3, with 11 nucleotides matching TRBD2. With V trimmed by 6 bases and J by 8 bases, 7 bases remained unmatched. The CDR3 sequence is 14 residues long. This CDR3 reads CASRTSGEGATQYF. CDR3 sequence (DNA): TGTGCCAGCAGGACTAGCGGGGAGGGGGCTACGCAGTATTTT.

This clonotype was seen repeatedly, ten times or more. The chain carries TRBV7-9 and TRBJ1-4; D is unclear. The V end was cut by 5 bases, the J end by 1 base, with 14 bases between. The CDR3 totals 16 residues. Germline CDR1 and CDR2: SEHNR and FQNEAQ (reference sequence). The DNA of the CDR3 is TGTGCCAGCAGCCCGGTGACATGGGGAACTAATGAAAAACTGTTTTTT. It encodes CASSPVTWGTNEKLFF.

This clonotype was observed a few times. The chain is built from TRBV28 and TRBJ2-6; TRBD1 matches 8 bases. J lost 0 bases, V lost 1 base, and 11 bases had no gene match. Germline V gene sequence: CDR1 MDHEN, CDR2 SYDVKM. The CDR3 has 20 amino acids. CDR3 loop: CASSLLGLGQASSGANVLTF. The CDR3 DNA sequence: TGTGCCAGCAGTTTATTAGGGCTGGGACAGGCAAGCTCTGGGGCCAACGTCCTGACTTTC.

This clonotype was counted ten times or more. V usage is TRBV18 and J usage is TRBJ2-1; no clear D gene. CDR3 length equals 15 residues. Between the trimmed V and J ends, which lost 2 bases and 5 bases, there was a span of 13 bases. CDR1 KGHSH and CDR2 LQKENI come from the germline V gene. CDR3 sequence: CASSPSTTDNNEQFF. The CDR3 DNA sequence: TGTGCCAGCTCACCATCCACCACCGACAACAATGAGCAGTTCTTC.

This clonotype was counted many times. V is TRBV30 and J is TRBJ1-2, with TRBD1 as a possible D gene (5 bases). CDR3 size: 13 residues. The ends were cut back, 2 bases at V and 8 bases at J, with 15 bases in the middle. Germline V gives CDR1 GTSNPN, CDR2 SVGIG (reference sequence). In nucleotides, the CDR3 is TGTGCCTGGAGTCGAAGGGGCGTATCGGGCTACACCTTC. It encodes CAWSRRGVSGYTF.

The table lists this clonotype with many counts. The chain carries TRBV6-5 and TRBJ1-5; 7 nucleotides match TRBD1. The germline V gene has CDR1 MNHEY and CDR2 SVGAGI. This CDR3 is 15 amino acids long. V dropped 2 bases and J dropped 3; count of bases not matched to a gene: 4. The CDR3, as DNA: TGTGCCAGCAGTTACACGGGACAGCCCAATCAGCCCCAGCATTTT. This codes for CASSYTGQPNQPQHF.